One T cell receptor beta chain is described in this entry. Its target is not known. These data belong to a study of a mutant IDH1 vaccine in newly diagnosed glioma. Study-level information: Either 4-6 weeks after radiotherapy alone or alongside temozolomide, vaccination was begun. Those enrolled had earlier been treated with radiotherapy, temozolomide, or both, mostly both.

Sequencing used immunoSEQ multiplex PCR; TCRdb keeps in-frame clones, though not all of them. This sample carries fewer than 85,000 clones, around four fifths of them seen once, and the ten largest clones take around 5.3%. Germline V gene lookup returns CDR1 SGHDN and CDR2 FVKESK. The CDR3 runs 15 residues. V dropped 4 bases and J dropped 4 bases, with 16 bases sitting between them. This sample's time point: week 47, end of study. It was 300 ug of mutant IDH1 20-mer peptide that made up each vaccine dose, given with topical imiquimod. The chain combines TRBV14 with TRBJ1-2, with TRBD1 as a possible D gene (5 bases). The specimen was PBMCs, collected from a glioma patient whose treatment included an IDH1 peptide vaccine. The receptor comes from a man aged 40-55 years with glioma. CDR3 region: CASSLTGAKGYGYTF. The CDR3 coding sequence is TGTGCCAGCAGCCTCACCGGGGCCAAGGGCTATGGCTACACCTTC.